This TCR beta chain was sequenced during a study of regulatory T cells in long-lasting Graves disease. Sample time point: newly diagnosed GD, antithyroid drugs for less than 3 months. With RNA extracted from PBMCs as input, the TCR library was made. This clonotype was seen many times. CDR1 and CDR2 (germline): LGHDT, YNNKEL (reference sequence). With 8 bases removed from V and 0 bases from J, the gap between germline ends came to 10 bases. The CDR3 spans 14 residues. CDR3 regions were amplified by Arm-PCR using iRepertoire HTBI primers to build TCR beta libraries. Each CDR3 protein is one row after TCRdb ran MiXCR on the multiplex PCR reads. The repertoire holds roughly 420,000 distinct CDR3 sequences, with 16% as singletons. Another study also made use of these data, one on T cells in Graves' hyperthyroidism and ophthalmopathy.

The sequence was obtained from a woman in her thirties with Graves disease. The chain is built from TRBV3-1 and TRBJ2-2; either TRBD1 or TRBD2 may supply D (5 bases each). The sequencing used peripheral blood mononuclear cells (PBMCs), collected at new diagnosis, from a patient treated with antithyroid drugs. This chain's CDR3 is CASEGTTNTGELFF. CDR3 in DNA: TGTGCCAGCGAAGGGACCACGAACACCGGGGAGCTGTTTTTT.